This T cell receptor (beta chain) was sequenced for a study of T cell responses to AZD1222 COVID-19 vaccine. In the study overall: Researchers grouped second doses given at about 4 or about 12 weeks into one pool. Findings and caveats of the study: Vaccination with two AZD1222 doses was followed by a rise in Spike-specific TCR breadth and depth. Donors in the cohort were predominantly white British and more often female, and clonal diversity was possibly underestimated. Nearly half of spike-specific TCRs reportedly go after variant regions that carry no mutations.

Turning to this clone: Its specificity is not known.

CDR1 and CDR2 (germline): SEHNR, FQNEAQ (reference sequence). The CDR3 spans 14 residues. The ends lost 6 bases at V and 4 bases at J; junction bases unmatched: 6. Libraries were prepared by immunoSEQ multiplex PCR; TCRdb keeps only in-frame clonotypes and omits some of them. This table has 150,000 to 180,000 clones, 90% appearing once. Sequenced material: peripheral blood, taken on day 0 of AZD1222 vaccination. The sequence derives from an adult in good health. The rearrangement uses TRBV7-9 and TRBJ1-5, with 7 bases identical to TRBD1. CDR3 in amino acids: CASSWDSQNQPQHF. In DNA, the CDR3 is TGTGCCAGCAGTTGGGACAGCCAGAATCAGCCCCAGCATTTT.